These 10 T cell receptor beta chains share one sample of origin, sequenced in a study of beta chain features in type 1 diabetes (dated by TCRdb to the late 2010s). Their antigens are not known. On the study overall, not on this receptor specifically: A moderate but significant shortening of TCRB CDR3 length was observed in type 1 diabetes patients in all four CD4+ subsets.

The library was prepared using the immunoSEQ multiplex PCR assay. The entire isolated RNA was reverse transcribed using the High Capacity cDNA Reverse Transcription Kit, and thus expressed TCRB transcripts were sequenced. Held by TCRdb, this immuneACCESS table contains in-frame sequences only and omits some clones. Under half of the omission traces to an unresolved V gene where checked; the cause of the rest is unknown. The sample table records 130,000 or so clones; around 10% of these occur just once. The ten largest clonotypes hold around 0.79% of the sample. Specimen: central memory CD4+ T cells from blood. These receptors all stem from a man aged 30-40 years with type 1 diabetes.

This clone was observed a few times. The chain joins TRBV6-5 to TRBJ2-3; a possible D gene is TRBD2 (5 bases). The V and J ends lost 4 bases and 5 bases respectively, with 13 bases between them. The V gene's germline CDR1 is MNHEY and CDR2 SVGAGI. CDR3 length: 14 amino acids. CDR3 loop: CASSWRPVGDTQYF. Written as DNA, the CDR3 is TGTGCCAGCAGTTGGAGGCCTGTCGGAGATACGCAGTATTTT.

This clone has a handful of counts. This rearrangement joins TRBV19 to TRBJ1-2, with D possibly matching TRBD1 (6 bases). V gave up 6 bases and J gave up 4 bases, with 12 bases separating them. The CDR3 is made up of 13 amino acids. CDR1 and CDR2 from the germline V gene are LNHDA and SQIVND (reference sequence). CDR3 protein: CASRGGLIYGYTF. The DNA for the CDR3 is TGTGCCAGTAGGGGGGGGCTGATCTATGGCTACACCTTC.

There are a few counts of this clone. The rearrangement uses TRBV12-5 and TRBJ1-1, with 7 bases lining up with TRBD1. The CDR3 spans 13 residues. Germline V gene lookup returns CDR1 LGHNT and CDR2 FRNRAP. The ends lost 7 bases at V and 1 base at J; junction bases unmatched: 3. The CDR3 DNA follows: TGTGCTAGTGCCTGGACAGGGAACACTGAAGCTTTCTTT. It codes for CASAWTGNTEAFF.

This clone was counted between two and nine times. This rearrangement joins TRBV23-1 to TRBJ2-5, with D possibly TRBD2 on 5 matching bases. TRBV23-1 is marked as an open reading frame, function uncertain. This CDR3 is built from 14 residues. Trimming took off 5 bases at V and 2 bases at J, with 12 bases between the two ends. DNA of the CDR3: TGCGCCAGCAGTGCAACGACGGGACAAGAGACCCAGTACTTC. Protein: CASSATTGQETQYF.

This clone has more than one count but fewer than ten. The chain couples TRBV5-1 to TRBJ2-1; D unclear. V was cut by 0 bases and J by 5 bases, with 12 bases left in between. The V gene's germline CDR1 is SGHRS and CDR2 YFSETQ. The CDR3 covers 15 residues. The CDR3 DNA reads TGCGCCAGCAGCTTGGCCGTGTCCGGAGACAATGAGCAGTTCTTC. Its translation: CASSLAVSGDNEQFF. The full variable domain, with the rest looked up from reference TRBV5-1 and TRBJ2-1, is KAGVTQTPRYLIKTRGQQVTLSCSPISGHRSVSWYQQTPGQGLQFLFEYFSETQRNKGNFPGRFSGRQFSNSRSEMNVSTLELGDSALYLCASSLAVSGDNEQFFGPGTRLTVL.

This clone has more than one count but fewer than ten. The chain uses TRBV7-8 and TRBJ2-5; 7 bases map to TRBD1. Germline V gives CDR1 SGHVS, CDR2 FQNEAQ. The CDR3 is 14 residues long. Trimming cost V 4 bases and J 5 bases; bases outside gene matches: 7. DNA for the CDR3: TGTGCCAGCAGCTCGCAGGGGGTGGGGGAGACCCAGTACTTC. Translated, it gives CASSSQGVGETQYF.

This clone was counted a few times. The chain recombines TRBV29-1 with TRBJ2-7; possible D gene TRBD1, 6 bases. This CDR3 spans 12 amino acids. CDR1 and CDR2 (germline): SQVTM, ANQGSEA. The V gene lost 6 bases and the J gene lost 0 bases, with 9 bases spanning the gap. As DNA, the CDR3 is TGCAGCGTGGGGGCGAGCTCCTACGAGCAGTACTTC. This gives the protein CSVGASSYEQYF.

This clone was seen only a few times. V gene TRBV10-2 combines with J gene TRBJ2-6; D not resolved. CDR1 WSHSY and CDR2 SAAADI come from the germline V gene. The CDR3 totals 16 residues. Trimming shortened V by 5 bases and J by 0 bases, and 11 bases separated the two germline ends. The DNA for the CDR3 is TGCGCCAGCAGTAGCGTTTTTAGCTCTGGGGCCAACGTCCTGACTTTC. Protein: CASSSVFSSGANVLTF.

The CDR3 loop reads CSVAKKGAFYEQYF. CDR3 DNA: TGCAGCGTAGCCAAAAAGGGGGCGTTCTACGAGCAGTACTTC. The V gene is TRBV29-1, the J gene TRBJ2-7; 7 bases align to TRBD1. Germline V CDR1 and CDR2: SQVTM, ANQGSEA. V lost 6 bases and J lost 3; bases outside the gene matches: 11. The CDR3 extends over 14 amino acids.

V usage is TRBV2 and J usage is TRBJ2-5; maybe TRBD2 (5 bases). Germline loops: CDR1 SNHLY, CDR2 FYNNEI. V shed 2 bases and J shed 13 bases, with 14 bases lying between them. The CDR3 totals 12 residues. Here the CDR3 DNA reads TGTGCCAGCAGTGAAATGGAGGCTAGTTTGTACTTC. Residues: CASSEMEASLYF.